This T cell receptor beta chain stems from a study of cytomegalovirus exposure and HLA in healthy donors. Study results and caveats: There were several of the most significant clusters that appeared linked to common viral pathogens in a later analysis.

The PCR had 60 Vbeta and 13 Jbeta primers. Assay: immunoSEQ multiplex PCR; the TCRdb copy retains only in-frame clones and omits some. Of more than 90,000 clones in the sample, roughly three quarters were seen once. The ends lost 6 bases at V and 4 bases at J; junction bases unmatched: 11. CDR1 LNHDA and CDR2 SQIVND come from the germline V gene (reference sequence). This CDR3 is built from 15 residues. Donors in the study were healthy people who gave bone marrow. In regard to this clone: Its antigen is unknown.

The sample taken for sequencing was PBMCs. V is TRBV19 and J is TRBJ2-7, with 8 bases identical to TRBD1. The TCR was taken from a middle-aged man in good health and CMV-seropositive. CDR3 loop: CASSRNTGGGYEQYF. For the CDR3, the DNA is TGTGCCAGTAGCCGTAACACAGGGGGTGGTTACGAGCAGTACTTC.